The 14 T cell receptor beta chains below come from one sample, sequenced in a study of blood T cell repertoires in COVID-19. The repertoire was sequenced with immunoSEQ multiplex PCR; TCRdb's copy has only in-frame clones and lacks some. The sample lists around 110,000 clones; 90% were seen once. Input material: peripheral blood. Every receptor here comes from a human donor with active COVID-19. The donor label of this sample is uncertain.

The V and J genes are TRBV5-5 and TRBJ2-2; maybe TRBD2 (7 bases). Trimming took 4 bases from V and 0 from J, leaving 13 bases between them. Germline CDR1 and CDR2: SGHKS and YYEKEE (reference sequence). The CDR3 spans 16 residues. The CDR3 reads CASSAGGGPNTGELFF. The CDR3 region has the DNA TGTGCCAGCAGCGCGGGCGGGGGCCCGAACACCGGGGAGCTGTTTTTT.

The chain employs TRBV20-1 and TRBJ2-1, with unresolved D. From germline, CDR1 is DFQATT and CDR2 SNEGSKA (reference sequence). There are 11 residues in the CDR3. Trimming pared 4 bases from V and 8 bases from J, leaving 9 bases between. CDR3 coding DNA: TGCAGTGCTAAATTTATCCATGAGCAGTTCTTC. Its translation: CSAKFIHEQFF.

The chain employs TRBV9 and TRBJ2-7; TRBD1 is a possible D gene (5 bases). Germline CDR1 is SGDLS and CDR2 is YYNGEE. Trimming removed 7 bases from V and 2 bases from J, with 13 bases in between. This CDR3 is 13 amino acids long. The CDR3 protein is CASGSGAAYEQYF. CDR3 DNA: TGTGCCAGCGGCTCTGGGGCAGCCTACGAGCAGTACTTC.

V usage is TRBV7-8 and J usage is TRBJ2-3; 14 bases fit TRBD2. CDR1 SGHVS and CDR2 FQNEAQ come from the germline V gene. The length of the CDR3 is 17 residues. V gave up 5 bases and J gave up 1 base; unmatched junction bases: 5. In nucleotides, the CDR3 is TGTGCCAGCAGCCCGCGGGGACTAGCGGGGGGCACAGATACGCAGTATTTT. It encodes CASSPRGLAGGTDTQYF.

This clone was found many times. The chain links TRBV10-2 to TRBJ2-1; TRBD2 aligns across 15 bases. Germline V gene sequence: CDR1 WSHSY, CDR2 SAAADI. The CDR3 loop spans 15 amino acids. The ends lost 5 bases at V and 7 bases at J; junction bases unmatched: 3. Written as DNA, the CDR3 is TGCGCCAGCAGTCGTGGACTAGCGGGGGGGAATGAGCAGTTCTTC. As protein: CASSRGLAGGNEQFF.

The chain carries TRBV14 and TRBJ2-4; weak D call: TRBD2 (7 bases). V shed 3 bases and J shed 0 bases, with 15 bases lying between them. The CDR3 contains 17 residues. The germline gives CDR1 SGHDN, CDR2 FVKESK. The CDR3 sequence is CASSQNFGGPAKNIQYF. CDR3 in DNA: TGTGCCAGCAGCCAGAACTTCGGGGGGCCAGCCAAAAACATTCAGTACTTC.

The chain couples TRBV4-1 to TRBJ1-4; a possible D gene is TRBD1 (6 bases). Trimming removed 0 bases from V and 7 bases from J, with 12 bases in between. Germline loops: CDR1 MGHRA, CDR2 YSYEKL. The CDR3 is 15 residues long. The CDR3 sequence is CASSQEGTGREKLFF. Written as DNA, the CDR3 is TGCGCCAGCAGCCAAGAGGGCACAGGGCGTGAAAAACTGTTTTTT.

A few counts support this clone. V and J are TRBV21-1 and TRBJ2-2; TRBD2, the table's D call, lacks a check against the DNA. TRBV21-1 is deemed a pseudogene. The CDR3 length is 20 residues. CDR3 loop: CASSKALTSGRIPNTGELFF. CDR3 DNA sequence: TGTGCCAGCAGCAAAGCGCTGACTAGCGGGCGGATCCCGAACACCGGGGAGCTGTTTTTT.

This clone has a single count. The V and J genes are TRBV4-3 and TRBJ1-5; D is unresolved. Trimming left V 0 bases short and J 9 bases short, with 9 bases between. The CDR3 is made up of 13 amino acids. CDR1 and CDR2 from the germline V gene are LGHNA and YSLEER. The CDR3 is CASSQDSGAPQHF. As DNA, the CDR3 is TGCGCCAGCAGCCAAGATTCCGGAGCGCCCCAGCATTTT.

This clone was counted a single time. This chain connects TRBV5-1 to TRBJ1-4, with D possibly TRBD1 on 5 matching bases. CDR1 is SGHRS, CDR2 YFSETQ, per germline. The ends were cut back, 3 bases at V and 4 bases at J, with 28 bases in the middle. This CDR3 has 20 residues. CDR3: CASSSGHSQLRKPHNEKLFF. The DNA for the CDR3 is TGCGCCAGCAGCTCTGGACATTCCCAACTTCGCAAGCCACATAATGAAAAACTGTTTTTT.

The chain recombines TRBV29-1 with TRBJ2-1; unclear D gene. The CDR3 is made up of 14 amino acids. CDR1 and CDR2 from the germline V gene are SQVTM and ANQGSEA. V shed 4 bases and J shed 6 bases, with 16 bases lying between them. The CDR3 DNA follows: TGCAGCGTTGCCACCCATTTCACATTCAATGAGCAGTTCTTC. It yields the protein CSVATHFTFNEQFF.

The chain carries TRBV19 and TRBJ2-7, with D possibly TRBD1 on 6 matching bases. There are 12 residues in the CDR3. Germline CDR1 LNHDA, CDR2 SQIVND (reference sequence). With 6 bases removed from V and 3 bases from J, the gap between germline ends came to 9 bases. The CDR3, as DNA: TGTGCCAGTAGAATGGACAGCTACGAGCAGTACTTC. Amino acids: CASRMDSYEQYF.

This rearrangement joins TRBV19 to TRBJ1-1, with D perhaps matching TRBD1 (5 bases). The CDR3 length is 13 residues. In germline, CDR1 is LNHDA, CDR2 SQIVND (reference sequence). The V end lost 7 bases, the J end lost 3 bases, and 12 bases lay between the germline ends. The CDR3 reads CASNSDSYTEAFF. For the CDR3, the DNA is TGTGCCAGTAATTCTGACAGCTACACTGAAGCTTTCTTT. Full variable domain (rest looked up from reference TRBV19 and TRBJ1-1): DGGITQSPKYLFRKEGQNVTLSCEQNLNHDAMYWYRQDPGQGLRLIYYSQIVNDFQKGDIAEGYSVSREKKESFPLTVTSAQKNPTAFYLCASNSDSYTEAFFGQGTRLTVV.

Written as DNA, the CDR3 is TGTGCCAGCAGCGTAATAGCGGGGGGGCTTTTAAATGAGCAGTTCTTC. It codes for CASSVIAGGLLNEQFF. This rearrangement joins TRBV9 to TRBJ2-1, with 11 bases matching TRBD2. Germline lookup yields CDR1 SGDLS and CDR2 YYNGEE. V was pared by 1 base and J by 7 bases, with 7 bases of the junction left unmatched. The CDR3 is 16 amino acids.